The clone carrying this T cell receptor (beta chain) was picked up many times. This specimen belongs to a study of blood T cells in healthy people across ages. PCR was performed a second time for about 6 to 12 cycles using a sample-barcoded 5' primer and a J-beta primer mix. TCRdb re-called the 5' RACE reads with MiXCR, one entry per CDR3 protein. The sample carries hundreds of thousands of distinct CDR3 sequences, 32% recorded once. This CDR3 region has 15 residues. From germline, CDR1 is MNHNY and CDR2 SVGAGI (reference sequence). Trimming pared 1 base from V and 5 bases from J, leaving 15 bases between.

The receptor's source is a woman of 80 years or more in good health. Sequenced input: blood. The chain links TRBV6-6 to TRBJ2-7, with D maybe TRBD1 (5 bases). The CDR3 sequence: CASSYYRGIGDEQYF. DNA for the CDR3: TGTGCCAGCAGTTACTATAGGGGTATAGGGGACGAGCAGTACTTC.